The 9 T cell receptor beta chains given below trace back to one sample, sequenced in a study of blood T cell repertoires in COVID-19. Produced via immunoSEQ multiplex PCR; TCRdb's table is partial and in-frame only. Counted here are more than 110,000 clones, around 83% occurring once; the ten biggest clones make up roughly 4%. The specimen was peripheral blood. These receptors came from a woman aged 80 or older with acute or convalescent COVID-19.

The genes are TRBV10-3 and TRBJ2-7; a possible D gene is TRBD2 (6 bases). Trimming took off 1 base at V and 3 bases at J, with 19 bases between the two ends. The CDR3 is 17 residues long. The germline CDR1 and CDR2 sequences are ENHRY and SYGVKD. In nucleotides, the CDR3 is TGTGCCATCAGTGAGTGGAGGCGGGGTATGGGGATCTACGAGCAGTACTTC. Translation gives CAISEWRRGMGIYEQYF.

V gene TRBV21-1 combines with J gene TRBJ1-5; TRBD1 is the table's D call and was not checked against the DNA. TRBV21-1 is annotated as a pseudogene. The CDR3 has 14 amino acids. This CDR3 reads CASGKGQGCQPQHF. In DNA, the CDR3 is TGTGCCAGCGGAAAGGGACAGGGCTGTCAGCCCCAGCATTTT.

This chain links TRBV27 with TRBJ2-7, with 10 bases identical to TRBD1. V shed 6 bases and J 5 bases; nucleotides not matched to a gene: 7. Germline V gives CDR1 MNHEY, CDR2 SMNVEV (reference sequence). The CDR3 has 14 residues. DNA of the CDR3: TGTGCCAGCAGCTTGGGACAGGGGTATCACGAGCAGTACTTC. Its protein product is CASSLGQGYHEQYF.

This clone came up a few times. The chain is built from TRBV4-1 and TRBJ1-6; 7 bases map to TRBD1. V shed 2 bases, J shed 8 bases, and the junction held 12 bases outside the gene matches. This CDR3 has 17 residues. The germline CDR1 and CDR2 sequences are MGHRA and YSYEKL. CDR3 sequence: CASSQFPVDRVHSPLHF. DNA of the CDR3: TGCGCCAGCAGCCAATTTCCCGTCGACAGGGTTCATTCACCCCTCCACTTT.

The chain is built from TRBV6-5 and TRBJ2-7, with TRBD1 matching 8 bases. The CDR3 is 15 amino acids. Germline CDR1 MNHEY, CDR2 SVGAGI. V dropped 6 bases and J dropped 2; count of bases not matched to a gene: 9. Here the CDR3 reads CASSIGQGIPYEQYF. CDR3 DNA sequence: TGTGCCAGCAGCATCGGACAGGGAATTCCCTACGAGCAGTACTTC.

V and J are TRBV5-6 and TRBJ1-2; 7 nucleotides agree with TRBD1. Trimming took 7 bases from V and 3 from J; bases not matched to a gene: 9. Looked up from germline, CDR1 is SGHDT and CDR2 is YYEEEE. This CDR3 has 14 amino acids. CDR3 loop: CASGEGALYYGYTF. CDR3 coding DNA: TGTGCCAGCGGTGAGGGGGCTCTATACTATGGCTACACCTTC.

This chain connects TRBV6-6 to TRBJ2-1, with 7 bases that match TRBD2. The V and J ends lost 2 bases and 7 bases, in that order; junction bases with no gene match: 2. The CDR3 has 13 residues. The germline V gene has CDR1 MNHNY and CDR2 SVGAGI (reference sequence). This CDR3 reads CASSYELANEQFF. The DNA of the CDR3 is TGTGCCAGCAGTTACGAACTAGCGAATGAGCAGTTCTTC.

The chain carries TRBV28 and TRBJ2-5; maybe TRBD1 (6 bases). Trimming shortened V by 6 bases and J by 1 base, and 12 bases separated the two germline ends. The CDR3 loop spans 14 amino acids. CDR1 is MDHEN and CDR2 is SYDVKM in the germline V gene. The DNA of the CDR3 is TGTGCCAGCAGAAACCGGGACACCCAAGAGACCCAGTACTTC. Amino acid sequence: CASRNRDTQETQYF. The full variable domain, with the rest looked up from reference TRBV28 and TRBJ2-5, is DVKVTQSSRYLVKRTGEKVFLECVQDMDHENMFWYRQDPGLGLRLIYFSYDVKMKEKGDIPEGYSVSREKKERFSLILESASTNQTSMYLCASRNRDTQETQYFGPGTRLLVL.

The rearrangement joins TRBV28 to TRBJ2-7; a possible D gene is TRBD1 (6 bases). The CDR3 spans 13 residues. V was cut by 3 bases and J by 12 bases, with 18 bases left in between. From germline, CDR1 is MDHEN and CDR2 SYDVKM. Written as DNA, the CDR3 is TGTGCCAGCAGTTTGGGAAGGGGGTCGAGAAGGTACTTC. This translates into CASSLGRGSRRYF.